This TCR beta chain was obtained from a study of T cell repertoires in ileal Crohn's disease. Study information: TCRB immunosequencing input was about 0.55 micrograms of biopsy DNA per sample. Study conclusions and caveats: High-frequency clones were more common in sorted CD8 than CD4 cells.

Sequencing was performed with immunoSEQ multiplex PCR; in TCRdb, only in-frame clones are kept and a portion is missing. The sample comprises 13,000 or so clones, 70% to 85% of which are singletons, and about 15% rests with the top ten. Time point indicated: inflamed ileum from the surgical specimen. Germline V gene sequence: CDR1 SGHNT, CDR2 YENEEA. The CDR3 length is 16 residues. The ends were cut back, 5 bases at V and 2 bases at J, with 17 bases in the middle. This clone has only a few counts. No antigen is known for it. The chain couples TRBV11-3 to TRBJ2-3, with a weak D call TRBD1 (8 bases). The material sequenced was ileal tissue. The TCR was taken from an adult with Crohn's disease. The DNA of the CDR3 is TGTGCCAGCAGCACCAGAACAGGGGGGGCCACAGATACGCAGTATTTT. Its translation is CASSTRTGGATDTQYF.